Listed below are T cell receptor beta chains from one sample, sequenced in a study of shared clonotypes between healthy human individuals. Method: immunoSEQ multiplex PCR; TCRdb's copy keeps in-frame clones and lacks some. The sample contains about 1.5 million clones, approximately 98% of which appear only once. Sequenced input: naive CD4+ T cells sorted from blood. The receptors stem from a man aged 25 to 45 in good health. The CDR3 runs from the conserved cysteine through the conserved F or W. The order of the fields is CDR3 DNA, CDR3 protein, clone size, D gene, J gene, V gene. D genes are given only for firm matches. Clone sizes are given selectively: once, few, many, or a class where the clone is expanded.

CDR3nt: TGCGCCAGCAGCTTGAGTGGAGGGACAGGCTCTGGCTACACCTTC
CDR3aa: CASSLSGGTGSGYTF
abundance: .
d_gene: TRBD1
j_gene: TRBJ1-2
v_gene: TRBV5-1

CDR3nt: TGCAGTGCTAGGTCCAGGGTGGAAGCTTTCTTT
CDR3aa: CSARSRVEAFF
abundance: .
d_gene: .
j_gene: TRBJ1-1
v_gene: TRBV20-1

CDR3nt: TGTGCCTTAACGACAGGGGGCAGGTCTCAGCCCCAGCATTTT
CDR3aa: CALTTGGRSQPQHF
abundance: .
d_gene: TRBD1
j_gene: TRBJ1-5
v_gene: TRBV30

CDR3nt: TGTGCCAGCAGCTCCCGACAGGGATGGGGGACCGGGGAGCTGTTTTTT
CDR3aa: CASSSRQGWGTGELFF
abundance: .
d_gene: TRBD1
j_gene: TRBJ2-2
v_gene: TRBV5-4

CDR3nt: TGCAGCGCTGGTCTGAACACCGGGGAGCTGTTTTTT
CDR3aa: CSAGLNTGELFF
abundance: .
d_gene: .
j_gene: TRBJ2-2
v_gene: TRBV29-1

CDR3nt: TGTGCCAGCAGTCTAGGACAGGTCGATGGCTACACCTTC
CDR3aa: CASSLGQVDGYTF
abundance: .
d_gene: TRBD1
j_gene: TRBJ1-2
v_gene: TRBV2

CDR3nt: TGTGCCAGCTCCCCCCCACCGGGACAGGGGGGTCAACTGTTTTTT
CDR3aa: CASSPPPGQGGQLFF
abundance: .
d_gene: TRBD1
j_gene: TRBJ1-4
v_gene: TRBV18

CDR3nt: TGTGCCAGCAGTCCTCTCTACGAGCAGTACTTC
CDR3aa: CASSPLYEQYF
abundance: once
d_gene: .
j_gene: TRBJ2-7
v_gene: TRBV6-6

CDR3nt: TGTGCCAGCAGTTACTGGCAGCAAGAGACCCAGTACTTC
CDR3aa: CASSYWQQETQYF
abundance: .
d_gene: .
j_gene: TRBJ2-5
v_gene: TRBV6-6

CDR3nt: TGTGCCAGCAGCTTAGGGGCCGGCCCGAGGACCTACGAGCAGTACTTC
CDR3aa: CASSLGAGPRTYEQYF
abundance: .
d_gene: .
j_gene: TRBJ2-7
v_gene: TRBV5-6

CDR3nt: TGTGCCACCAGCAGAGATCTGGCTAGCGCCTACCCCTACGAGCAGTACTTC
CDR3aa: CATSRDLASAYPYEQYF
abundance: once
d_gene: .
j_gene: TRBJ2-7
v_gene: TRBV15

CDR3nt: TGTGCCAGTAGTACCTCGGCCGGGACACAGAGGGCCCAGTACTTC
CDR3aa: CASSTSAGTQRAQYF
abundance: .
d_gene: .
j_gene: TRBJ2-5
v_gene: TRBV19

CDR3nt: TGCGCCAGCAGCCAGCCGGGAGCTAGCGCCTACGAGCAGTACTTC
CDR3aa: CASSQPGASAYEQYF
abundance: .
d_gene: .
j_gene: TRBJ2-7
v_gene: TRBV4-1

CDR3nt: TGTGCCAGCAGTCCTACCTTCCCGGGACAGGGGGGCTATGAGCAGTTCTTC
CDR3aa: CASSPTFPGQGGYEQFF
abundance: .
d_gene: TRBD1
j_gene: TRBJ2-1
v_gene: TRBV27

CDR3nt: TGTGCCAGCTCACCACAGGGTCCAGTAACTGAAGCTTTCTTT
CDR3aa: CASSPQGPVTEAFF
abundance: .
d_gene: .
j_gene: TRBJ1-1
v_gene: TRBV18

CDR3nt: TGTGCCAGCAGCTTCGGGGATTCTGGCAATCAGCCCCAGCATTTT
CDR3aa: CASSFGDSGNQPQHF
abundance: .
d_gene: .
j_gene: TRBJ1-5
v_gene: TRBV5-8

CDR3nt: TGTGCCAGCAGCTTGGTTTGGGTGGACACTGAAGCTTTCTTT
CDR3aa: CASSLVWVDTEAFF
abundance: .
d_gene: .
j_gene: TRBJ1-1
v_gene: TRBV5-6

CDR3nt: TGTGCCAGCAGTTCTAGCGGGACTGAAAACTACGAGCAGTACTTC
CDR3aa: CASSSSGTENYEQYF
abundance: .
d_gene: TRBD2
j_gene: TRBJ2-7
v_gene: TRBV27

CDR3nt: TGCGCCAGCAGCCCCGGGGGCTGGGACACTGAAGCTTTCTTT
CDR3aa: CASSPGGWDTEAFF
abundance: .
d_gene: .
j_gene: TRBJ1-1
v_gene: TRBV5-1

CDR3nt: TGTGCTAGTGGTTTTTTCGGGACAGAGGACACTGAAGCTTTCTTT
CDR3aa: CASGFFGTEDTEAFF
abundance: once
d_gene: TRBD1
j_gene: TRBJ1-1
v_gene: TRBV12-5

CDR3nt: TGTGCCAGCAGTGAACGAACCTACGAGCAGTACTTC
CDR3aa: CASSERTYEQYF
abundance: .
d_gene: .
j_gene: TRBJ2-7
v_gene: TRBV2

CDR3nt: TGTGCCACCAGCACATTAGCGGGAGACACGCGAGCGGGTGAGCAGTACTTC
CDR3aa: CATSTLAGDTRAGEQYF
abundance: .
d_gene: TRBD2
j_gene: TRBJ2-7
v_gene: TRBV15

CDR3nt: TGCGCCAGCAGCTCGGGACTAGCGTACAATGAGCAGTTCTTC
CDR3aa: CASSSGLAYNEQFF
abundance: .
d_gene: TRBD2
j_gene: TRBJ2-1
v_gene: TRBV5-1

CDR3nt: TGTGCCAGCAGCTACCGGGACAGGGTTTACGAGCAGTACTTC
CDR3aa: CASSYRDRVYEQYF
abundance: .
d_gene: TRBD1
j_gene: TRBJ2-7
v_gene: TRBV11-2

CDR3nt: TGTGCCAGCCCTAGCGGCTCCTACAATGAGCAGTTCTTC
CDR3aa: CASPSGSYNEQFF
abundance: .
d_gene: TRBD2
j_gene: TRBJ2-1
v_gene: TRBV2

CDR3nt: TGTGCCAGCAGCCCTGTAAGCGGGAGGTCCTCTTACGAGCAGTACTTC
CDR3aa: CASSPVSGRSSYEQYF
abundance: .
d_gene: TRBD2
j_gene: TRBJ2-7
v_gene: TRBV4-2

CDR3nt: TGTGCCAGCAGCTTAGGGACGGAGTCCCCCTATGGCTACACCTTC
CDR3aa: CASSLGTESPYGYTF
abundance: .
d_gene: .
j_gene: TRBJ1-2
v_gene: TRBV7-9

CDR3nt: TGTGCCTGGAGTGTTTGGGAGGGGCCCACCGGGGAGCTGTTTTTT
CDR3aa: CAWSVWEGPTGELFF
abundance: .
d_gene: TRBD2
j_gene: TRBJ2-2
v_gene: TRBV30

CDR3nt: TGTGCCAGCAGCTTGATGGGGGGTGCTCTTTGGAGCACTGAAGCTTTCTTT
CDR3aa: CASSLMGGALWSTEAFF
abundance: .
d_gene: .
j_gene: TRBJ1-1
v_gene: TRBV7-2

CDR3nt: TGTGCCAGCAGCTTAATTACTAGCGGGAGGCTCTACGAGCAGTACTTC
CDR3aa: CASSLITSGRLYEQYF
abundance: .
d_gene: TRBD2
j_gene: TRBJ2-7
v_gene: TRBV5-4

CDR3nt: TGTGCCAGCACCCCCCCAGTGGTTACTAGCGAGCAGTACTTC
CDR3aa: CASTPPVVTSEQYF
abundance: .
d_gene: .
j_gene: TRBJ2-7
v_gene: TRBV28

CDR3nt: TGTGCCAGCAGCCGAGTAGCGGGAGGCTACGAGCAGTACTTC
CDR3aa: CASSRVAGGYEQYF
abundance: .
d_gene: TRBD2
j_gene: TRBJ2-7
v_gene: TRBV6-5

CDR3nt: TGTGCCAGCTCACCCTACCAGGCCAGGGGGAGAACTAATGAAAAACTGTTTTTT
CDR3aa: CASSPYQARGRTNEKLFF
abundance: .
d_gene: TRBD1
j_gene: TRBJ1-4
v_gene: TRBV18

CDR3nt: TGTGCCAGCAGCTTAAAGGGCCCAGGGGCAAATGAGCAGTTCTTC
CDR3aa: CASSLKGPGANEQFF
abundance: .
d_gene: .
j_gene: TRBJ2-1
v_gene: TRBV7-2

CDR3nt: TGCAGTGCTAGAGACCTTTACGAGCAGTACTTC
CDR3aa: CSARDLYEQYF
abundance: .
d_gene: .
j_gene: TRBJ2-7
v_gene: TRBV20-1

CDR3nt: TGTGCCAGCAGTCACGACAGGGCGATTCAAGAGACCCAGTACTTC
CDR3aa: CASSHDRAIQETQYF
abundance: .
d_gene: TRBD1
j_gene: TRBJ2-5
v_gene: TRBV28

CDR3nt: TGTGCCAGCAGCTTAGGACTAGCGGGAGACACAGATACGCAGTATTTT
CDR3aa: CASSLGLAGDTDTQYF
abundance: .
d_gene: TRBD2
j_gene: TRBJ2-3
v_gene: TRBV11-2

CDR3nt: TGTGCCAGCAGCTTAGCCCGGCGGACAGTCCCTTATGGAAACACCATATATTTT
CDR3aa: CASSLARRTVPYGNTIYF
abundance: .
d_gene: .
j_gene: TRBJ1-3
v_gene: TRBV7-9

CDR3nt: TGTGCCAGCAGCGTCTCCGGGACGCAGTCGGGAAACACCATATATTTT
CDR3aa: CASSVSGTQSGNTIYF
abundance: .
d_gene: .
j_gene: TRBJ1-3
v_gene: TRBV9

CDR3nt: TGCGCCAGCAGCCAAGAGGTGAGGACTAGCGGGAGTTACGAGCAGTACTTC
CDR3aa: CASSQEVRTSGSYEQYF
abundance: .
d_gene: TRBD2
j_gene: TRBJ2-7
v_gene: TRBV4-3

CDR3nt: TGTGCCAGCAGTGCTGGTTGGGGGGAGGGGTACGAGCAGTACTTC
CDR3aa: CASSAGWGEGYEQYF
abundance: .
d_gene: TRBD2
j_gene: TRBJ2-7
v_gene: TRBV27

CDR3nt: TGTGCCAGCAGGACAGGGCCTGGGGCCAACGTCCTGACTTTC
CDR3aa: CASRTGPGANVLTF
abundance: .
d_gene: TRBD1
j_gene: TRBJ2-6
v_gene: TRBV6-1

CDR3nt: TGTGCCAGCTCACCAACACGGACCTACAATGAGCAGTTCTTC
CDR3aa: CASSPTRTYNEQFF
abundance: .
d_gene: .
j_gene: TRBJ2-1
v_gene: TRBV18

CDR3nt: TGTGCCAGCAGCTTAGCGAGGGTTACGGACACCGGGGAGCTGTTTTTT
CDR3aa: CASSLARVTDTGELFF
abundance: .
d_gene: .
j_gene: TRBJ2-2
v_gene: TRBV7-9

CDR3nt: TGCGCCAGCAGCTTGTCGGCAGCTCCCTCCTACGAGCAGTACTTC
CDR3aa: CASSLSAAPSYEQYF
abundance: .
d_gene: .
j_gene: TRBJ2-7
v_gene: TRBV5-1

CDR3nt: TGTGCCAGCAGTCTCCGGAGCGGGAGGAACACCGGGGAGCTGTTTTTT
CDR3aa: CASSLRSGRNTGELFF
abundance: .
d_gene: TRBD2
j_gene: TRBJ2-2
v_gene: TRBV28

CDR3nt: TGCGCCAGCAGCTCGTATGGGACGGCCGGCACAGATACGCAGTATTTT
CDR3aa: CASSSYGTAGTDTQYF
abundance: .
d_gene: .
j_gene: TRBJ2-3
v_gene: TRBV5-1

CDR3nt: TGTGCCAGCTCCCCGGGACTAGCGGGATTTCAGTTCTTC
CDR3aa: CASSPGLAGFQFF
abundance: .
d_gene: TRBD2
j_gene: TRBJ2-1
v_gene: TRBV18

CDR3nt: TGTGCCAGCACACGAGGCACAGATACGCAGTATTTT
CDR3aa: CASTRGTDTQYF
abundance: .
d_gene: .
j_gene: TRBJ2-3
v_gene: TRBV7-6

CDR3nt: TGTGCCAGCAGCGTAGAGACGGGGAAGCAGTACTTC
CDR3aa: CASSVETGKQYF
abundance: .
d_gene: .
j_gene: TRBJ2-7
v_gene: TRBV9

CDR3nt: TGTGCCAGCTCACCAACAGGGGTCGGCACAGATACGCAGTATTTT
CDR3aa: CASSPTGVGTDTQYF
abundance: .
d_gene: TRBD1
j_gene: TRBJ2-3
v_gene: TRBV18

CDR3nt: TGTGCCAGCAGTCGGAGGGGTTCGAGTCAGCCCCAGCATTTT
CDR3aa: CASSRRGSSQPQHF
abundance: .
d_gene: .
j_gene: TRBJ1-5
v_gene: TRBV6-5

CDR3nt: TGTGCCAGCAGGGACAGGCGGGCCACTGAAGCTTTCTTT
CDR3aa: CASRDRRATEAFF
abundance: .
d_gene: TRBD1
j_gene: TRBJ1-1
v_gene: TRBV2

CDR3nt: TGTGCCATCAGTGAGGGCGGGACAGAGGGATACGAGCAGTACTTC
CDR3aa: CAISEGGTEGYEQYF
abundance: .
d_gene: .
j_gene: TRBJ2-7
v_gene: TRBV10-3

CDR3nt: TGTGCCAGCAGCCCGGACAAAAGTTCTGGGGCCCAGTACTTC
CDR3aa: CASSPDKSSGAQYF
abundance: .
d_gene: .
j_gene: TRBJ2-5
v_gene: TRBV11-2

CDR3nt: TGTGCCAGCAGTTACCAGGACAGGGGGCGCAGGAATGAGCAGTTCTTC
CDR3aa: CASSYQDRGRRNEQFF
abundance: .
d_gene: TRBD1
j_gene: TRBJ2-1
v_gene: TRBV6-5

CDR3nt: TGTGCCAGCAGCGAACAGGTCCGAGGGAATGAGCAGTTCTTC
CDR3aa: CASSEQVRGNEQFF
abundance: .
d_gene: .
j_gene: TRBJ2-1
v_gene: TRBV7-2